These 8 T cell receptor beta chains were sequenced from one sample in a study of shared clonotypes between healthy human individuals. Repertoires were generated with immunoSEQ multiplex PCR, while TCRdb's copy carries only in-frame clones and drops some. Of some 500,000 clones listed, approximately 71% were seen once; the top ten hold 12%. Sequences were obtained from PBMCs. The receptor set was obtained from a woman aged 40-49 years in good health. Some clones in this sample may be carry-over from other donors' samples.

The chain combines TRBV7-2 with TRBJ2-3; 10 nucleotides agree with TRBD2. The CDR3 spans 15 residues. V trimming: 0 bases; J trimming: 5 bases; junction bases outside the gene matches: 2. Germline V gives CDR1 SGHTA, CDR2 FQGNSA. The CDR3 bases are TGTGCCAGCAGCTTAGCCACTAGCGGGGAAGATACGCAGTATTTT. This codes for CASSLATSGEDTQYF. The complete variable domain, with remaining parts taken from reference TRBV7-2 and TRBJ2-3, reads GAGVSQSPSNKVTEKGKDVELRCDPISGHTALYWYRQSLGQGLEFLIYFQGNSAPDKSGLPSDRFSAERTGGSVSTLTIQRTQQEDSAVYLCASSLATSGEDTQYFGPGTRLTVL.

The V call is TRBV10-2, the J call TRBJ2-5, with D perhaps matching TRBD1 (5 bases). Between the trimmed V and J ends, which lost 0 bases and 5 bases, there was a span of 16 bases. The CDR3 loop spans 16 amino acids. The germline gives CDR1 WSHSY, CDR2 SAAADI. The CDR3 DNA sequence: TGCGCCAGCAGTGAGTCGTGGGTAACGGCAGGGGAGACCCAGTACTTC. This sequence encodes CASSESWVTAGETQYF.

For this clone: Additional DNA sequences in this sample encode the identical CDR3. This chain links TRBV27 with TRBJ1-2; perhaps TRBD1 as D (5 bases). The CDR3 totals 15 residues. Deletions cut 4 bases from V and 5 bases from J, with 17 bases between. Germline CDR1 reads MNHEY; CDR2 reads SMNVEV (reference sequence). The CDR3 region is CASSSRGGGGYGYTF. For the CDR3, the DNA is TGTGCCAGCAGTTCTCGGGGGGGAGGAGGGTATGGCTACACCTTC.

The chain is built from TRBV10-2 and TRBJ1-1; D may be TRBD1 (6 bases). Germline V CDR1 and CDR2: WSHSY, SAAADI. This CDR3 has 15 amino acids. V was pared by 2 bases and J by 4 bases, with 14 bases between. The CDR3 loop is CASSEPGQGGTEAFF. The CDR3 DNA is TGCGCCAGCAGTGAGCCGGGGCAAGGGGGCACTGAAGCTTTCTTT.

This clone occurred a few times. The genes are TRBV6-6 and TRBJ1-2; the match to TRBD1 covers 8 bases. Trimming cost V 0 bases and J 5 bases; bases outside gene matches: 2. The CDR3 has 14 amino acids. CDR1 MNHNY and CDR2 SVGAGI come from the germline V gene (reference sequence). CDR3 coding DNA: TGTGCCAGCAGTTACTCGCAGGGGGCTTATGGCTACACCTTC. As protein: CASSYSQGAYGYTF.

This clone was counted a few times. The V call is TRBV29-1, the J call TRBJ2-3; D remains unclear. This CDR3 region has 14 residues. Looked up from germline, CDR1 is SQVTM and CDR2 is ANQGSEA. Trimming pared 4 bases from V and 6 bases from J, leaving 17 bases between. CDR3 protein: CSVAEDPRVDTQYF. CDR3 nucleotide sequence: TGCAGCGTTGCCGAGGACCCCAGAGTTGATACGCAGTATTTT.

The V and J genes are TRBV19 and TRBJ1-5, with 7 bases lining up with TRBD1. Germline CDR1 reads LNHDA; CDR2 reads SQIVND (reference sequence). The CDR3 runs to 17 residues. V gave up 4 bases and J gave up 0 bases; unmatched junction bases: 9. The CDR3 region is CASSSLTGIYSNQPQHF. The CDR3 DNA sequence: TGTGCCAGTAGTAGTTTGACAGGGATTTATAGCAATCAGCCCCAGCATTTT. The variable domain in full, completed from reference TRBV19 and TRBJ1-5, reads DGGITQSPKYLFRKEGQNVTLSCEQNLNHDAMYWYRQDPGQGLRLIYYSQIVNDFQKGDIAEGYSVSREKKESFPLTVTSAQKNPTAFYLCASSSLTGIYSNQPQHFGDGTRLSIL.

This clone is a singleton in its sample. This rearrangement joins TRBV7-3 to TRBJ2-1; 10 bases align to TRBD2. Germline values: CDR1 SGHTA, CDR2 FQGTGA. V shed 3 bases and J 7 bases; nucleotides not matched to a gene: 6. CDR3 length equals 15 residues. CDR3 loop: CASSFLAGEGNEQFF. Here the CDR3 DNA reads TGTGCCAGCAGCTTCCTAGCGGGAGAGGGAAATGAGCAGTTCTTC.